Listed below are T cell receptor beta chains from one sample, sequenced in a study of shared clonotypes between healthy human individuals. The method was immunoSEQ multiplex PCR; TCRdb's version includes in-frame clones alone and lacks a portion of them. This sample yields about 1.5 million clones, of which approximately 97% are seen a single time; more than 0.9% belongs to the top ten. What was sequenced was naive CD4+ T cells sorted from blood. These receptors came from a man younger than 45 in good health. The CDR3 runs from the conserved cysteine through the conserved F or W. The D gene is left open where the match is weak. For some rows the clone size is stated as once, few or many, or as a class when expanded; others skip it.

V	J	size	D	CDR3	DNA
TRBV7-2	TRBJ2-1	NA	TRBD1	CASSVPGTGNEQFF	TGTGCCAGCAGCGTTCCCGGGACAGGGAACGAGCAGTTCTTC
TRBV28	TRBJ2-7	NA	NA	CASSPTRNYEQYF	TGTGCCAGCAGTCCGACCAGGAACTACGAGCAGTACTTC
TRBV28	TRBJ1-1	once	NA	CASSFFGETEAFF	TGTGCCAGCAGTTTCTTTGGGGAGACTGAAGCTTTCTTT
TRBV5-4	TRBJ2-1	NA	NA	CASSLAPGAINEQFF	TGTGCCAGCAGCTTGGCTCCGGGAGCAATCAATGAGCAGTTCTTC
TRBV11-2	TRBJ1-3	NA	NA	CASSRRSSSGNTIYF	TGTGCCAGCAGCAGACGGAGTAGCTCTGGAAACACCATATATTTT
TRBV28	TRBJ2-7	NA	NA	CASSSGVYEQYF	TGTGCCAGCAGTTCCGGTGTCTACGAGCAGTACTTC
TRBV19	TRBJ2-6	NA	NA	CASRIGGSGANVLTF	TGTGCCAGTAGAATAGGGGGCTCTGGGGCCAACGTCCTGACTTTC
TRBV5-6	TRBJ2-1	NA	NA	CARGPPRNNEQFF	TGTGCCAGGGGCCCCCCCCGAAACAATGAGCAGTTCTTC
TRBV28	TRBJ2-1	once	NA	CASTGAYNEQFF	TGTGCCAGCACTGGGGCTTACAATGAGCAGTTCTTC
TRBV6-5	TRBJ1-2	NA	TRBD1	CASSLQGNYGYTF	TGTGCCAGCAGTCTACAGGGGAACTATGGCTACACCTTC
TRBV9	TRBJ2-7	NA	TRBD2	CASSPLSGSSYEQYF	TGTGCCAGCAGCCCTCTTAGCGGGAGCTCCTACGAGCAGTACTTC
TRBV9	TRBJ2-5	NA	NA	CASTGGPIGETQYF	TGTGCCAGCACTGGAGGGCCCATCGGAGAGACCCAGTACTTC
TRBV28	TRBJ2-7	NA	TRBD1	CASSSGTDPLEQYF	TGTGCCAGCAGTTCCGGGACAGACCCTTTGGAGCAGTACTTC
TRBV18	TRBJ2-2	few	NA	CASSPRDTGELFF	TGTGCCAGCTCACCGCGGGACACCGGGGAGCTGTTTTTT
TRBV28	TRBJ2-5	NA	TRBD2	CASSLPGLATQETQYF	TGTGCCAGCAGCCTCCCGGGACTAGCGACACAAGAGACCCAGTACTTC
TRBV2	TRBJ1-2	once	NA	CASSSASRETYTF	TGTGCCAGCAGTTCAGCGTCTAGGGAGACCTACACCTTC
TRBV5-1	TRBJ2-7	NA	NA	CASSLELALYGYEQYF	TGCGCCAGCAGCTTGGAGCTAGCGTTATACGGCTACGAGCAGTACTTC
TRBV2	TRBJ2-6	NA	TRBD2	CASRLAGSGANVLTF	TGTGCCAGCAGACTAGCGGGAAGTGGGGCCAACGTCCTGACTTTC
TRBV10-1	TRBJ2-2	NA	NA	CASSNQGGGTGELFF	TGCGCCAGCAGTAACCAGGGGGGAGGCACCGGGGAGCTGTTTTTT
TRBV5-4	TRBJ2-7	NA	NA	CASSLLDGSPEQYF	TGTGCCAGCAGCTTGTTAGACGGGTCTCCCGAGCAGTACTTC
TRBV15	TRBJ2-3	NA	NA	CATSRSRGDTQYF	TGTGCCACCAGCAGATCCCGGGGCGATACGCAGTATTTT
TRBV20-1	TRBJ2-7	NA	NA	CSARPTYEQYF	TGCAGTGCTAGACCCACATACGAGCAGTACTTC
TRBV9	TRBJ2-3	NA	TRBD2	CASNVVGTSADTQYF	TGTGCCAGCAACGTAGTCGGGACTAGCGCAGATACGCAGTATTTT
TRBV14	TRBJ2-1	NA	NA	CASSQDRASSEQFF	TGTGCCAGCAGCCAAGATAGGGCTTCTAGTGAGCAGTTCTTC
TRBV4-3	TRBJ2-1	NA	TRBD2	CASSQEAGASSQFF	TGCGCCAGCAGCCAAGAGGCGGGAGCGTCGTCTCAGTTCTTC
TRBV18	TRBJ2-1	NA	NA	CASSPEDEQFF	TGTGCCAGCTCACCAGAGGATGAGCAGTTCTTC
TRBV7-2	TRBJ2-7	NA	NA	CASSLERSKAGPLGEQYF	TGTGCCAGCAGCTTAGAAAGGTCTAAGGCGGGGCCCTTGGGCGAGCAGTACTTC
TRBV7-2	TRBJ2-3	NA	NA	CASSLTHTNLRTSTDTQYF	TGTGCCAGCAGCTTAACACACACGAACCTAAGGACTAGCACAGATACGCAGTATTTT
TRBV10-3	TRBJ2-7	NA	NA	CAISEGPNPSYEQYF	TGTGCCATCAGTGAGGGGCCGAACCCATCCTACGAGCAGTACTTC
TRBV2	TRBJ2-3	NA	TRBD2	CASSQTSALGTQYF	TGTGCCAGCAGCCAGACTAGCGCCCTCGGTACGCAGTATTTT
TRBV7-3	TRBJ2-7	NA	NA	CASSSQGTEQYF	TGTGCCAGCAGCTCCCAGGGAACCGAGCAGTACTTC
TRBV28	TRBJ2-7	NA	NA	CASSLFTRTYEQYF	TGTGCCAGCAGTTTATTTACGCGGACCTACGAGCAGTACTTC
TRBV5-1	TRBJ2-7	NA	NA	CASSPRQGLAHEQYF	TGCGCCAGCAGCCCCAGACAGGGACTGGCGCACGAGCAGTACTTC
TRBV2	TRBJ1-2	once	TRBD1	CASPSDRGHVQYGYTF	TGTGCCAGCCCTTCCGACAGGGGCCACGTCCAGTATGGCTACACCTTC
TRBV7-2	TRBJ2-3	NA	NA	CASSFFRMDSYTDTQYF	TGTGCCAGCAGCTTTTTTCGAATGGACAGTTACACAGATACGCAGTATTTT
TRBV28	TRBJ1-1	NA	NA	CASSWSARSEAFF	TGTGCCAGCAGTTGGTCGGCTAGGTCTGAAGCTTTCTTT
TRBV10-3	TRBJ1-1	NA	NA	CAIGGRRGNTEAFF	TGTGCCATCGGGGGCCGCCGGGGGAACACTGAAGCTTTCTTT
TRBV4-3	TRBJ1-2	NA	NA	CASSQVGLGYTF	TGCGCCAGCAGCCAAGTTGGTCTCGGCTACACCTTC
TRBV27	TRBJ2-1	NA	NA	CASSPHRRLNEQFF	TGTGCCAGCAGTCCCCACCGTCGACTTAATGAGCAGTTCTTC
TRBV7-2	TRBJ2-7	NA	NA	CASSLSAVGGALSYEQYF	TGTGCCAGCAGCTTAAGTGCAGTCGGTGGGGCCCTCTCCTACGAGCAGTACTTC
TRBV29-1	TRBJ2-5	NA	NA	CSVKVRQETQYF	TGCAGCGTTAAGGTCCGCCAAGAGACCCAGTACTTC
TRBV21-1	TRBJ2-1	NA	NA	CASSKGGRVLDEQFF	TGTGCCAGCAGCAAGGGCGGGAGGGTCCTCGATGAGCAGTTCTTC
TRBV13	TRBJ1-2	NA	NA	CASREGGLDGYTF	TGTGCCAGCAGGGAGGGGGGTCTTGATGGCTACACCTTC
TRBV5-4	TRBJ1-1	NA	NA	CASTMDAGSTEAFF	TGTGCCAGCACCATGGACGCAGGGTCTACTGAAGCTTTCTTT
TRBV7-9	TRBJ2-7	NA	NA	CASSRWSGTISYEQYF	TGTGCCAGCAGCCGCTGGTCGGGGACGATCTCCTACGAGCAGTACTTC
TRBV19	TRBJ2-6	NA	TRBD2	CASSIRALAGGTGFSGANVLTF	TGTGCCAGTAGTATTAGGGCACTAGCGGGAGGGACAGGGTTCTCTGGGGCCAACGTCCTGACTTTC
TRBV29-1	TRBJ1-4	NA	NA	CSARDGSEKLFF	TGCAGCGCAAGGGACGGTTCTGAAAAACTGTTTTTT
TRBV5-1	TRBJ1-1	NA	NA	CASRVGPKGPTEAFF	TGCGCCAGCCGCGTCGGACCCAAAGGCCCCACTGAAGCTTTCTTT
TRBV6-1	TRBJ2-1	NA	TRBD2	CASSERLAGGYNEQFF	TGTGCCAGCAGTGAGCGACTAGCGGGAGGCTACAATGAGCAGTTCTTC
TRBV14	TRBJ1-2	few	TRBD1	CASSQDRNRGYGYTF	TGTGCCAGCAGCCAAGATCGTAACAGGGGCTATGGCTACACCTTC
TRBV28	TRBJ2-7	once	NA	CASSRSGGLYEQYF	TGTGCCAGCAGCCGATCTGGGGGGCTTTACGAGCAGTACTTC
TRBV5-1	TRBJ2-1	once	NA	CASGVADSYNEQFF	TGCGCCAGCGGGGTAGCGGACTCCTACAATGAGCAGTTCTTC
TRBV9	TRBJ2-3	NA	NA	CASSVLGGRSTDTQYF	TGTGCCAGCAGCGTACTTGGTGGGAGGAGCACAGATACGCAGTATTTT
TRBV7-7	TRBJ2-6	NA	NA	CASGGPGANVLTF	TGTGCTAGCGGCGGCCCTGGGGCCAACGTCCTGACTTTC
TRBV7-9	TRBJ2-3	NA	TRBD2	CASSLGTSGRTTDTQYF	TGTGCCAGCAGCTTAGGAACTAGCGGGAGGACCACAGATACGCAGTATTTT
TRBV6-4	TRBJ2-3	once	NA	CASSDSIVTKAQYF	TGTGCCAGCAGTGACTCGATCGTCACAAAGGCGCAGTATTTT
TRBV5-1	TRBJ1-1	NA	TRBD1	CASSLKTGVNTEAFF	TGCGCCAGCAGCTTGAAGACAGGGGTGAACACTGAAGCTTTCTTT
TRBV7-9	TRBJ2-1	NA	NA	CASSSSVYNEQFF	TGTGCCAGCAGCTCCAGTGTCTACAATGAGCAGTTCTTC
TRBV28	TRBJ1-3	NA	NA	CASSFGRGNTIYF	TGTGCCAGCAGTTTTGGTAGAGGAAACACCATATATTTT
TRBV28	TRBJ2-7	NA	NA	CASRNDPGNEQYF	TGTGCCAGCAGAAATGATCCAGGGAACGAGCAGTACTTC